This TCR beta chain was recovered during a study of brain T cells in children with intractable seizures (dated by TCRdb to the early 2020s). Regarding the complete study: As a first screen for immune gene transcripts, resected brain tissue from under 70 pediatric epilepsy surgery cases was run on a NanoString immunology panel. Of the 12 selected surgery cases, pre-surgery blood was also sequenced for eight, so four had brain tissue only.

Overall results and qualifications from the work: Because sequencing depth was different between pre-surgery and post-surgery blood, clones absent from the pre-surgery sample may reflect undersampling. Viral specificity was inferred only from CDR3 sequence similarity, and patients' HCMV serostatus was unknown.

The sample's time point label, decoded: blood from clinic visit 5 months post-surgery; TSC patient then seizure free. The surgery cases showing the highest brain T cell transcript signatures were chosen for TCR beta chain sequencing of brain tissue and, when available, of blood. Patients had been treated with at least one anti-epileptic drug before surgery. TCR-sequenced patients were children with drug-resistant epilepsy due to tuberous sclerosis complex, focal cortical dysplasia, Rasmussen encephalitis or hemimegalencephaly. Bulk genomic DNA was isolated from unsorted brain tissue and whole blood using the Monarch genomic DNA purification kit. This clone was detected only once. Its antigen is unknown. No base-level quality is on record; no much larger clone is a single base apart. Germline trimming: 4 bases from V, 2 bases from J; junction bases outside gene matches: 4. The CDR3 runs 16 amino acids, cysteine and phenylalanine included. The read is trimmed to its CDR3 DNA, 48 bases read in frame from base 1. From the germline V gene, CDR1 is MNHNS and CDR2 is SASEGT.

The immunoSEQ assay was used to generate TCR beta chain sequences from genomic DNA. In the authors' own workflow: CDR3 sequences not starting with the conserved framework cysteine at position 104 were manually removed. To get clonality, the normalized Shannon's Diversity Index was subtracted from one, giving values from 0 (maximal diversity) to 1 (oligoclonal). Differences in the frequency of the same CDR3 between samples, such as brain versus blood, were assessed with chi-squared comparison-of-proportions tests. Public clonotypes were found by searching immuneACCESS, and the VDJdb browser was used to assess similarity to known antiviral clonotypes. TCRdb took this table from immuneACCESS and kept in-frame rearrangements with V and J called. Such tables lack part of the clones; where checked against another copy, unresolved V genes explain under half of the gap, and the rest is unexplained. V, J and clone size were drawn from that table, and D and trimming were deduced from the DNA. Counted in this sample were hundreds of thousands of clones; more than 85% of them appeared once. The ten largest account for 4.5% to 7% of the sample.

The source of this sequence is a boy in the first two years of life with tuberous sclerosis and intractable seizures. The source material was peripheral blood, sampled about 5 months after surgery. The rearrangement joined TRBV6-1 to TRBJ1-3; TRBD1 lines up with 11 middle nucleotides. CDR3 protein: CASSAGQGAAGNTIYF. The nucleotide sequence reads as follows: TGTGCCAGCAGTGCCGGACAGGGGGCTGCTGGAAACACCATATATTTT.